The entry below gives a single T cell receptor beta chain sequence along with its context. Recruitment covered 25 or so US areas and drew participants whose ages spanned roughly 18 to 100 years. Recovery among Cohort 3 donors was established by two negative PCRs, clearance, or symptom resolution. V shed 1 base, J shed 1 base, and the junction held 7 bases outside the gene matches. CDR1 and CDR2 (germline): MGHRA, YSYEKL. The CDR3 runs 16 residues. Study processing details: Reference gene primer amplification gave estimated nucleated cell counts. The data were produced by immunoSEQ multiplex PCR, yet TCRdb's version contains in-frame clones alone and is incomplete. V, J and clone size derive from that table, while D and trimming were established from the DNA sequence. The profile shows about 260,000 clones, roughly 86% of them singletons. The source of the sample is a study of blood T cell repertoires in COVID-19.

Sequencing was carried out using PBMCs or T cells enriched from blood (not recorded which). The clonotype originates from a woman in her fifties or sixties who had recovered from COVID-19. This rearrangement joins TRBV4-1 to TRBJ2-7; 7 bases match TRBD2. The DNA for the CDR3 is TGCGCCAGCAGCCAAGCGGAGCGGGAACAATCCTACGAGCAGTACTTC. It yields the protein CASSQAEREQSYEQYF.